These T cell receptor beta chains were read from a single sample in a study of blood T cell repertoires in COVID-19. Sequenced by immunoSEQ multiplex PCR; TCRdb stores in-frame clones only, minus some. The table records 200,000 to 250,000 clones, approximately 86% of them present only once. The sample comprised peripheral blood. The source is a man aged 18-30 years with active or convalescent COVID-19. The CDR3 runs from the conserved cysteine through the conserved F or W. The D gene is left open where the match is weak. Not every row has a clone size; where given, it reads once, few, many or a size class.

v_call: TRBV18
clone_size: -
d_call: -
j_call: TRBJ1-1
cdr3_nt: TGTGCCAGCTCACCTCTCCTGACAGTGAACACTGAAGCTTTCTTT
cdr3_aa: CASSPLLTVNTEAFF

v_call: TRBV27
clone_size: -
d_call: -
j_call: TRBJ1-5
cdr3_nt: TGTGCCAGCAGACCGACAGCAGGAAATCAGCCCCAGCATTTT
cdr3_aa: CASRPTAGNQPQHF

v_call: TRBV12-5
clone_size: -
d_call: TRBD1
j_call: TRBJ2-3
cdr3_nt: TGTGCTAGTGGTTTCCTCAGGACAGGGGAGTATTTT
cdr3_aa: CASGFLRTGEYF

v_call: TRBV7-9
clone_size: -
d_call: TRBD1
j_call: TRBJ1-3
cdr3_nt: TGTGCCAGCAGCCCGGGACAGGGGGGATTGGACACCATATATTTT
cdr3_aa: CASSPGQGGLDTIYF

v_call: TRBV7-9
clone_size: -
d_call: -
j_call: TRBJ2-1
cdr3_nt: TGTGCCAGCAGCTTAGTGGGGAGCTCCTACAATGAGCAGTTCTTC
cdr3_aa: CASSLVGSSYNEQFF

v_call: TRBV27
clone_size: -
d_call: TRBD2
j_call: TRBJ2-1
cdr3_nt: TGTGCCAGCAGTTTTGAACTAGCGGGAAACCACAATGAGCAGTTCTTC
cdr3_aa: CASSFELAGNHNEQFF

v_call: TRBV19
clone_size: -
d_call: TRBD2
j_call: TRBJ2-2
cdr3_nt: TGTGCCAGTAGTATAATGGCGGGGGGGACCGGGGAGCTGTTTTTT
cdr3_aa: CASSIMAGGTGELFF

v_call: TRBV27
clone_size: -
d_call: TRBD1
j_call: TRBJ1-2
cdr3_nt: TGTGCCAGCAGTGGGACGGACAGGGTTTCATTTTACTATGGCTACACCTTC
cdr3_aa: CASSGTDRVSFYYGYTF

v_call: TRBV9
clone_size: -
d_call: TRBD2
j_call: TRBJ2-1
cdr3_nt: TGTGCCAGCAGCCCCCAACCCACCGGGACTAGCGGGACCTTAAACAATGAGCAGTTCTTC
cdr3_aa: CASSPQPTGTSGTLNNEQFF

v_call: TRBV6-1
clone_size: once
d_call: TRBD2
j_call: TRBJ2-3
cdr3_nt: TGTGCCAGCAGTGGACCCACTAGCGGGAAGGGAGATACGCAGTATTTT
cdr3_aa: CASSGPTSGKGDTQYF

v_call: TRBV7-2
clone_size: -
d_call: -
j_call: TRBJ2-2
cdr3_nt: TGTGCCAGCAGCCAACGGACTTCGAACACCGGGGAGCTGTTTTTT
cdr3_aa: CASSQRTSNTGELFF

v_call: TRBV28
clone_size: once
d_call: -
j_call: TRBJ2-7
cdr3_nt: TGTGCCAGCAGTTCCCCTCAAACAGGGATCTACGAGCAGTACTTC
cdr3_aa: CASSSPQTGIYEQYF

v_call: TRBV5-1
clone_size: -
d_call: -
j_call: TRBJ1-1
cdr3_nt: TGCGCCAGCAGCTTTATAGGGGGGGACACTGAAGCTTTCTTT
cdr3_aa: CASSFIGGDTEAFF

v_call: TRBV7-3
clone_size: -
d_call: -
j_call: TRBJ2-1
cdr3_nt: TGTGCCAGCAGCTTACTAGGGGAATCCTACAATGAGCAGTTCTTC
cdr3_aa: CASSLLGESYNEQFF

v_call: TRBV18
clone_size: -
d_call: -
j_call: TRBJ2-5
cdr3_nt: TGTGCCAGCTCACCCCTCGTCGGGGAGACCGACCAGTACTTC
cdr3_aa: CASSPLVGETDQYF

v_call: TRBV27
clone_size: -
d_call: TRBD2
j_call: TRBJ2-2
cdr3_nt: TGTGCCAGCAGGCGCGATGGCACGCCGGGACTAGCGAACACCGGGGAGCTGTTTTTT
cdr3_aa: CASRRDGTPGLANTGELFF

v_call: TRBV23-1
clone_size: -
d_call: TRBD2
j_call: TRBJ2-5
cdr3_nt: TGCGCCAGCAGTCAATGGGGACTAGCGGGGTACGGGCCTATGGGAGAGACCCAGTACTTC
cdr3_aa: CASSQWGLAGYGPMGETQYF

v_call: TRBV19
clone_size: -
d_call: TRBD1
j_call: TRBJ2-7
cdr3_nt: TGTGCCAGTAGTATCGGGACAGCCCTCTACGAGCAGTACTTC
cdr3_aa: CASSIGTALYEQYF

v_call: TRBV5-1
clone_size: -
d_call: -
j_call: TRBJ1-1
cdr3_nt: TGCGCCAGCAGCTTGGGACACGATGCCACGGCTTTCTTT
cdr3_aa: CASSLGHDATAFF

v_call: TRBV30
clone_size: -
d_call: TRBD1
j_call: TRBJ1-5
cdr3_nt: TGTGCCTATTCCAGGGGGACTAGCAATCAGCCCCAGCATTTT
cdr3_aa: CAYSRGTSNQPQHF

v_call: TRBV28
clone_size: -
d_call: -
j_call: TRBJ1-2
cdr3_nt: TGTGCCAGCAGAGGGAACAGGGTTGACTATGGCTACACCTTC
cdr3_aa: CASRGNRVDYGYTF

v_call: TRBV7-9
clone_size: -
d_call: TRBD1
j_call: TRBJ1-2
cdr3_nt: TGTGCCAGCAGCCAGGGGACAGGAAACTATGGCTACACCTTC
cdr3_aa: CASSQGTGNYGYTF

v_call: TRBV7-2
clone_size: -
d_call: TRBD2
j_call: TRBJ2-3
cdr3_nt: TGTGCCAGCAGCCGTGCGACTAGCGGGAGGACTAGCACAGATACGCAGTATTTT
cdr3_aa: CASSRATSGRTSTDTQYF

v_call: TRBV12-3/TRBV12-4
clone_size: -
d_call: -
j_call: TRBJ1-1
cdr3_nt: TGTGCCAGCAGTTTGCTAGGAACTGAAGCTTTCTTT
cdr3_aa: CASSLLGTEAFF

v_call: TRBV2
clone_size: few
d_call: -
j_call: TRBJ1-1
cdr3_nt: TGTGCCAGCAGTGATCAGGGCGCGGCTGAAGCTTTCTTT
cdr3_aa: CASSDQGAAEAFF

v_call: TRBV5-1
clone_size: -
d_call: -
j_call: TRBJ2-7
cdr3_nt: TGCGCCAGCAGCCCTAGGTATGGCGAGCAGTACTTC
cdr3_aa: CASSPRYGEQYF

v_call: TRBV19
clone_size: -
d_call: -
j_call: TRBJ1-2
cdr3_nt: TGTGCCAGTACGCAGGGTGATGGCTACACCTTC
cdr3_aa: CASTQGDGYTF

v_call: TRBV3-1/TRBV3-2
clone_size: once
d_call: TRBD1
j_call: TRBJ2-7
cdr3_nt: TGTGCCAGCAGCCCTTATATAGGGACAGGGTCCTACGAGCAGTACTTC
cdr3_aa: CASSPYIGTGSYEQYF

v_call: TRBV5-4
clone_size: -
d_call: -
j_call: TRBJ1-6
cdr3_nt: TGTGCCAGCAGGGTTAACTCAGGAGGAGTCCAAAATTCACCCCTCCACTTT
cdr3_aa: CASRVNSGGVQNSPLHF

v_call: TRBV7-8
clone_size: -
d_call: -
j_call: TRBJ1-1
cdr3_nt: TGTGCCAGCAGCTCTGACAGCTGGGAAGCTTTCTTT
cdr3_aa: CASSSDSWEAFF

v_call: TRBV18
clone_size: -
d_call: TRBD1
j_call: TRBJ1-4
cdr3_nt: TGTGCCAGCTCACGCGACAGGGGGGGTGAAAAACTGTTTTTT
cdr3_aa: CASSRDRGGEKLFF

v_call: TRBV9
clone_size: -
d_call: TRBD2
j_call: TRBJ2-1
cdr3_nt: TGTGCCAGCAGCGCAATAGCGGGAGCAGGGAGGAATGAGCAGTTCTTC
cdr3_aa: CASSAIAGAGRNEQFF

v_call: TRBV24-1
clone_size: -
d_call: -
j_call: TRBJ1-2
cdr3_nt: TGTGCCACCAGTGATTCGAAAAGACAGGATGGCTACACCTTC
cdr3_aa: CATSDSKRQDGYTF

v_call: TRBV4-2
clone_size: -
d_call: TRBD2
j_call: TRBJ2-3
cdr3_nt: TGTGCCAGCAGACCCGGGACTAGCGGTAACACAGATACGCAGTATTTT
cdr3_aa: CASRPGTSGNTDTQYF

v_call: TRBV2
clone_size: -
d_call: -
j_call: TRBJ1-1
cdr3_nt: TGTGCCAGCAGTGATCACCTAAGGGGGGGTGAAGCTTTCTTT
cdr3_aa: CASSDHLRGGEAFF

v_call: TRBV18
clone_size: -
d_call: -
j_call: TRBJ2-7
cdr3_nt: TGTGCCAGCTCACCACCGAACCGGTACTCCTACGAGCAGTACTTC
cdr3_aa: CASSPPNRYSYEQYF

v_call: TRBV25-1
clone_size: -
d_call: -
j_call: TRBJ2-1
cdr3_nt: TGTGCCAGCAGTGAATATGGTCTAGCCCTCAACAATGAGCAGTTCTTC
cdr3_aa: CASSEYGLALNNEQFF

v_call: TRBV19
clone_size: -
d_call: TRBD1
j_call: TRBJ1-2
cdr3_nt: TGTGCCAGTACCTCAGGACAGGGGGCGATTAACTATGGCTACACCTTC
cdr3_aa: CASTSGQGAINYGYTF

v_call: TRBV7-8
clone_size: -
d_call: -
j_call: TRBJ2-7
cdr3_nt: TGTGCCAGCAGACAAGTCTACGAGCAGTACTTC
cdr3_aa: CASRQVYEQYF

v_call: TRBV10-3
clone_size: -
d_call: -
j_call: TRBJ1-3
cdr3_nt: TGTGCCGTGACAGCTTCTGGAAACACCATATATTTT
cdr3_aa: CAVTASGNTIYF

v_call: TRBV5-1
clone_size: few
d_call: -
j_call: TRBJ1-1
cdr3_nt: TGCGCCAGCAGCTTGGAACAGGTGAACACTGAAGCTTTCTTT
cdr3_aa: CASSLEQVNTEAFF

v_call: TRBV27
clone_size: -
d_call: TRBD2
j_call: TRBJ2-2
cdr3_nt: TGTGCCAGCAGTTTACTAGCGGCCGAGAACACCGGGGAGCTGTTTTTT
cdr3_aa: CASSLLAAENTGELFF

v_call: TRBV2
clone_size: -
d_call: TRBD2
j_call: TRBJ2-1
cdr3_nt: TGTGCCAGCAGGCCCTTTACTAGCGGGAACAATGAGCAGTTCTTC
cdr3_aa: CASRPFTSGNNEQFF

v_call: TRBV6-5
clone_size: -
d_call: -
j_call: TRBJ2-3
cdr3_nt: TGTGCCAGCAGTTACGGCACCACAGATACGCAGTATTTT
cdr3_aa: CASSYGTTDTQYF

v_call: TRBV18
clone_size: -
d_call: -
j_call: TRBJ2-7
cdr3_nt: TGTGCCAGCTCACCGGACGGACAGTTTGGAGTCGAGCAGTACTTC
cdr3_aa: CASSPDGQFGVEQYF

v_call: TRBV5-4
clone_size: -
d_call: TRBD2
j_call: TRBJ2-7
cdr3_nt: TGTGCCAGCAGCCCGGGACTAGCGGGTCCCGGAGGATCCTACGAGCAGTACTTC
cdr3_aa: CASSPGLAGPGGSYEQYF

v_call: TRBV5-1
clone_size: -
d_call: -
j_call: TRBJ2-2
cdr3_nt: TGCGCCAGCAGCTCGGGCGGAGGGGTGAACACCGGGGAGCTGTTTTTT
cdr3_aa: CASSSGGGVNTGELFF

v_call: TRBV28
clone_size: once
d_call: TRBD2
j_call: TRBJ2-3
cdr3_nt: TGTGCCAGCAGTCGATTAGCGGGGGGCGCCTCAGATACGCAGTATTTT
cdr3_aa: CASSRLAGGASDTQYF

v_call: TRBV9
clone_size: -
d_call: TRBD2
j_call: TRBJ2-7
cdr3_nt: TGTGCCAGCAGCATTCCGCCGGGACTAGCTCTCCGTAGGGAGCAGTACTTC
cdr3_aa: CASSIPPGLALRREQYF

v_call: TRBV28
clone_size: -
d_call: -
j_call: TRBJ1-2
cdr3_nt: TGTGCCAGCAGTTCCGGGGGTGCCGAAGGGGTGTTATATGGCTACACCTTC
cdr3_aa: CASSSGGAEGVLYGYTF

v_call: TRBV5-1
clone_size: -
d_call: -
j_call: TRBJ1-2
cdr3_nt: TGCGCCAGCAGCTTGGCAGGGGAATATGGCTACACCTTC
cdr3_aa: CASSLAGEYGYTF

v_call: TRBV5-6
clone_size: -
d_call: -
j_call: TRBJ2-1
cdr3_nt: TGTGCCAGCAGCCGAATCGACAGACCCCAGTTCTTC
cdr3_aa: CASSRIDRPQFF

v_call: TRBV28
clone_size: -
d_call: -
j_call: TRBJ1-5
cdr3_nt: TGTGCCAGCAGTTGGGAGCCGAATCAGCCCCAGCATTTT
cdr3_aa: CASSWEPNQPQHF

v_call: TRBV6-4
clone_size: -
d_call: -
j_call: TRBJ1-4
cdr3_nt: TGTGCCAGCAGTGAGGGGGGACGTGAAAAACTGTTTTTT
cdr3_aa: CASSEGGREKLFF